The 19 T cell receptor beta chains below come from one sample, sequenced in a study of T cells in Graves' hyperthyroidism and ophthalmopathy. TCR beta CDR3 region amplification was performed from RNA transcripts. HTBI primers were used for first-round RT-PCR of the TCR CDR3. MiXCR, applied by TCRdb to the multiplex PCR reads, yields one record per CDR3 protein. Of over 700,000 distinct CDR3 sequences in the sample, roughly 40% were seen once. The sequencing input was blood. All receptors come from a man aged 18 to 30 with Graves' hyperthyroidism.

V usage is TRBV7-2 and J usage is TRBJ1-1; tentative D call: TRBD1 (5 bases). Germline V gene lookup returns CDR1 SGHTA and CDR2 FQGNSA. CDR3 length: 15 amino acids. Deletions cut 3 bases from V and 4 bases from J, with 15 bases between. CDR3 sequence reads: CASSLPRRGGTEAFF. Written as DNA, the CDR3 is TGTGCCAGCAGCTTGCCCCGGCGGGGGGGCACTGAAGCTTTCTTT.

The chain employs TRBV7-8 and TRBJ2-2; either TRBD1 or TRBD2 may fit D (5 bases each). This CDR3 region has 16 residues. Per germline, CDR1 SGHVS and CDR2 FQNEAQ. V lost 5 bases and J 7 bases, leaving 20 bases between the germline ends. In DNA, the CDR3 is TGTGCCAGCAGCAGATTCCGGGACCCGGGAAGCGGGGAGCTGTTTTTT. It encodes CASSRFRDPGSGELFF.

The chain is built from TRBV2 and TRBJ2-6; TRBD1 might be the D (6 bases). V gave up 2 bases and J gave up 9 bases, with 8 bases separating them. Germline CDR1 reads SNHLY; CDR2 reads FYNNEI. This CDR3 has 13 amino acids. CDR3 DNA sequence: TGTGCCAGCAGTGAACACAGGGACAACGTCCTGACTTTC. Protein product: CASSEHRDNVLTF.

This chain uses TRBV6-5 with TRBJ1-5, with D perhaps matching TRBD1 (5 bases). Trimming stripped 6 bases from V and 3 bases from J, with 12 bases between. Germline CDR1 and CDR2: MNHEY and SVGAGI. This CDR3 has 14 residues. CDR3 loop: CASSSGLFNQPQHF. CDR3 DNA: TGTGCCAGCAGCTCGGGACTGTTCAATCAGCCCCAGCATTTT.

The V call is TRBV24-1, the J call TRBJ2-2; D is ambiguous. CDR3 length equals 15 residues. The germline V and J ends were trimmed by 6 bases and 5 bases, with 15 bases remaining between them. Germline-derived CDR1 and CDR2 are KGHDR and SFDVKD. The CDR3 reads CATSNPRIGTGELFF. CDR3 bases: TGTGCCACCAGTAACCCCAGGATAGGGACCGGGGAGCTGTTTTTT.

V is TRBV7-9 and J is TRBJ1-6; D is uncertain. Trimming left V 1 base short and J 10 bases short, with 14 bases between. The CDR3 has 15 amino acids. Germline V gene data show CDR1 as SEHNR and CDR2 as FQNEAQ (reference sequence). CDR3 protein: CASSLGDLGNSPLHF. The CDR3 DNA reads as TGTGCCAGCAGCTTAGGCGACCTCGGGAACTCACCCCTCCACTTT.

A few counts support this clonotype. J is TRBJ2-5 and V is TRBV7-3; 7 nucleotides match TRBD1. CDR1 and CDR2 (germline): SGHTA, FQGTGA. J gave up 3 bases and V 5 bases, and 15 bases lay outside the gene matches. The CDR3 spans 17 residues. The CDR3 DNA follows: TGTGCCAGCAGCCCATTCGACAGGGAAGGGGGTGAAGAGACCCAGTACTTC. As protein: CASSPFDREGGEETQYF.

This clonotype was picked up one time. Since a much larger clone is just one base distant, this may be a read error. The V and J genes are TRBV9 and TRBJ1-2; TRBD1 aligns across 9 bases. J was trimmed by 8 bases and V by 4 bases; bases with no gene match: 6. This CDR3 has 13 residues. The germline CDR1 and CDR2 sequences are SGDLS and YYNGEE. This CDR3 is CASSPGQGQGYTF. In nucleotides, the CDR3 is TGTGCCAGCAGCCCTGGACAGGGGCAGGGCTACACCTTC. Based on the CDR3 plus reference TRBV9 and TRBJ1-2, the full variable domain is DSGVTQTPKHLITATGQRVTLRCSPRSGDLSVYWYQQSLDQGLQFLIQYYNGEERAKGNILERFSAQQFPDLHSELNLSSLELGDSALYFCASSPGQGQGYTFGSGTRLTVV.

This clonotype was picked up many times. The rearrangement joins TRBV2 to TRBJ1-3; D gene uncertain. CDR1 is SNHLY, CDR2 FYNNEI, per germline. Trimming removed 6 bases at V and 3 bases at J, with 6 bases between. This CDR3 comprises 12 residues. The CDR3 coding sequence is TGTGCCAGCAGGGGCCTTGGAAACACCATATATTTT. As protein: CASRGLGNTIYF.

To note about this clonotype: A much larger clone differs by one base, so this may be a read error. V is TRBV7-2 and J is TRBJ1-2; D is ambiguous. CDR3 size: 15 residues. V lost 4 bases to trimming and J lost 7 bases, with 19 bases between them. Germline CDR1 is SGHTA and CDR2 is FQGNSA. In nucleotides, the CDR3 is TGTGCCAGCAGCTCAGAAGGACCTGCTATACTTGGCTACACCTTC. Translating gives CASSSEGPAILGYTF.

J is TRBJ2-7 and V is TRBV4-1; TRBD2 might be the D (7 bases). V was trimmed by 0 bases and J by 5 bases, leaving 14 bases between them. Germline lookup yields CDR1 MGHRA and CDR2 YSYEKL. The length of the CDR3 is 15 residues. The CDR3 spells CASSQEGGQGNEQYF. The DNA of the CDR3 is TGCGCCAGCAGCCAAGAGGGGGGGCAGGGCAACGAGCAGTACTTC.

This clonotype has just a few counts. The rearrangement uses TRBV9 and TRBJ2-7; tentatively, D is TRBD2 (6 bases). The CDR3 runs 16 residues. Trimming took 4 bases from V and 4 from J, leaving 21 bases between them. The V gene's germline CDR1 is SGDLS and CDR2 YYNGEE. CDR3 in amino acids: CASSQGGRTRGYEQYF. The CDR3, as DNA: TGTGCCAGCAGCCAGGGTGGGCGGACTCGGGGGTACGAGCAGTACTTC.

This clonotype has a handful of counts. The chain is built from TRBV3-1 and TRBJ1-5; D is ambiguous. The V end was cut by 4 bases, the J end by 3 bases, with 7 bases between. Germline V gene data show CDR1 as LGHDT and CDR2 as YNNKEL (reference sequence). The CDR3 has 13 residues. In DNA form, the CDR3 reads TGTGCCAGCAGCCTACAGCTCAATCAGCCCCAGCATTTT. It is translated as CASSLQLNQPQHF.

Many counts were recorded for this clonotype. This chain joins TRBV2 and TRBJ1-4; tentative D call: TRBD1 (6 bases). Deletions cut 5 bases from V and 5 bases from J, with 12 bases between. Germline loops: CDR1 SNHLY, CDR2 FYNNEI. This CDR3 comprises 14 residues. In nucleotides, the CDR3 is TGTGCCAGCAGTAGCAGGGGTCTCAATGAAAAACTGTTTTTT. Its translation: CASSSRGLNEKLFF.

The sample holds many counts of this clonotype. V usage is TRBV10-3 and J usage is TRBJ1-6; D ambiguous. V shed 2 bases and J shed 10 bases, with 18 bases lying between them. Looked up from germline, CDR1 is ENHRY and CDR2 is SYGVKD. The CDR3 runs to 16 residues. The DNA for the CDR3 is TGTGCCATCAGTGAGATGGACCGCGAAGGGTTGTCACCCCTCCACTTT. Translation: CAISEMDREGLSPLHF.

This clonotype has just one count. V and J are TRBV19 and TRBJ1-5, with D possibly TRBD1 on 5 matching bases. Germline lookup yields CDR1 LNHDA and CDR2 SQIVND (reference sequence). Trimming removed 7 bases from V and 9 bases from J, with 25 bases in between. This CDR3 comprises 16 residues. The CDR3 region has the DNA TGTGCCAGTAAGTACCGGGACGCGGAACCATCAGCGCCCCAGCATTTT. Translation: CASKYRDAEPSAPQHF.

This clonotype has a count of ten or more. The chain is built from TRBV25-1 and TRBJ2-7; no clear D gene. This CDR3 comprises 13 residues. The germline gives CDR1 MGHDK, CDR2 SYGVNS. V lost 7 bases to trimming and J lost 3 bases, with 13 bases between them. For the CDR3, the DNA is TGTGCCAGCAAGGTAGGGCGAGACTACGAGCAGTACTTC. Amino acid sequence: CASKVGRDYEQYF.

This clonotype was seen many times. The chain has TRBV15 and TRBJ1-4; 9 bases line up with TRBD1. CDR3 length: 17 residues. The junction had 5 bases not matched to a gene; V was cut back by 3 bases and J by 0 bases. Germline values: CDR1 LNHNV, CDR2 YYDKDF (reference sequence). The CDR3 nucleotides are TGTGCCACCAGCAGTACAGGGGGCCTTGCAACTAATGAAAAACTGTTTTTT. Translated, it gives CATSSTGGLATNEKLFF. Full variable domain (remainder filled in from reference TRBV15 and TRBJ1-4): DAMVIQNPRYQVTQFGKPVTLSCSQTLNHNVMYWYQQKSSQAPKLLFHYYDKDFNNEADTPDNFQSRRPNTSFCFLDIRSPGLGDTAMYLCATSSTGGLATNEKLFFGSGTQLSVL.

The V gene is TRBV29-1, the J gene TRBJ1-2; D is undetermined. This CDR3 is built from 13 residues. With 4 bases removed from V and 2 bases from J, the gap between germline ends came to 11 bases. The germline V gene has CDR1 SQVTM and CDR2 ANQGSEA. The CDR3 region has the DNA TGCAGCGTTGGGTATGACAAAAACTATGGCTACACCTTC. This encodes CSVGYDKNYGYTF.